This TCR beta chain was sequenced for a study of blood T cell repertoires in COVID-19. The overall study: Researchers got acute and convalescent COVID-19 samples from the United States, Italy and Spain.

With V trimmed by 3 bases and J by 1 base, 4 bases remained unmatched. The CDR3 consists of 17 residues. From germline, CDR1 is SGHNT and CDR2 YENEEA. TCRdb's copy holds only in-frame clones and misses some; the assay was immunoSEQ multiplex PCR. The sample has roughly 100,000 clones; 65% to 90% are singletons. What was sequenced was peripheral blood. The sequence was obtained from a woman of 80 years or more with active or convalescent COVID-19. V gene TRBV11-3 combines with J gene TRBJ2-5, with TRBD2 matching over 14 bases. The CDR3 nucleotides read TGTGCCAGCAGCTTGCTAGGGACTAGCGGGGGCCAAGAGACCCAGTACTTC. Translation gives CASSLLGTSGGQETQYF. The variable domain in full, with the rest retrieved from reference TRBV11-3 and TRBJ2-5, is EAGVVQSPRYKIIEKKQPVAFWCNPISGHNTLYWYLQNLGQGPELLIRYENEEAVDDSQLPKDRFSAERLKGVDSTLKIQPAELGDSAVYLCASSLLGTSGGQETQYFGPGTRLLVL.